One and the same sample provided the 22 T cell receptor beta chains below, sequenced in a study of graft-versus-host responses after intestinal transplantation. Their antigen targets remain unknown. Produced via immunoSEQ multiplex PCR; TCRdb's table is partial and in-frame only. The data contain some 79,000 clones, about 89% of them singletons. This material consisted of unstimulated CD4+ T cells sorted from spleen or lymph node cells, taken before intestinal transplant. The source of these receptors is a human donor who received an intestinal transplant.

The chain recombines TRBV2 with TRBJ1-1; weak D call: TRBD1 (6 bases). Trimming took 5 bases from V and 0 from J, leaving 7 bases between them. CDR1 SNHLY and CDR2 FYNNEI come from the germline V gene. This CDR3 spans 13 amino acids. The CDR3 is CASSRQVNTEAFF. CDR3 bases: TGTGCCAGCAGTAGACAGGTGAACACTGAAGCTTTCTTT.

This chain connects TRBV7-9 to TRBJ2-1, with TRBD2 matching 10 bases. J gave up 9 bases and V 2 bases, and 10 bases lay outside the gene matches. The germline V gene encodes CDR1 SEHNR and CDR2 FQNEAQ (reference sequence). This CDR3 has 16 residues. CDR3 bases: TGTGCCAGCAGCTTATTTAGTCTAGCGGGAGTCGGTGAGCAGTTCTTC. Translation: CASSLFSLAGVGEQFF.

This sequence joins TRBV5-1 and TRBJ1-1; D unclear. The CDR3 totals 15 residues. Germline V lookup: CDR1 SGHRS, CDR2 YFSETQ. V dropped 0 bases and J dropped 0 bases, with 9 bases sitting between them. The CDR3 reads CASSLGTQVNTEAFF. CDR3 in DNA: TGCGCCAGCAGCTTGGGCACTCAGGTGAACACTGAAGCTTTCTTT.

This chain uses TRBV27 with TRBJ1-5, with D possibly being TRBD1 (5 bases). The CDR3 is 18 residues long. Germline values: CDR1 MNHEY, CDR2 SMNVEV (reference sequence). Trimming shortened V by 6 bases and J by 2 bases, and 23 bases separated the two germline ends. CDR3 in amino acids: CASRPMGGGGTGNQPQHF. The CDR3 DNA follows: TGTGCCAGCAGACCAATGGGCGGGGGGGGGACGGGCAATCAGCCCCAGCATTTT.

The chain uses TRBV30 and TRBJ1-2; a weak D match, TRBD1 (5 bases). CDR3 length: 12 residues. Germline CDR1 reads GTSNPN; CDR2 reads SVGIG (reference sequence). V was clipped by 3 bases and J by 4 bases, with 9 bases between them. CDR3 sequence: CAWRVQVYGYTF. CDR3 nucleotides: TGTGCCTGGAGAGTACAGGTCTATGGCTACACCTTC.

This rearrangement joins TRBV6-5 to TRBJ2-7; TRBD2 aligns across 9 bases. Trimming took 10 bases from V and 2 from J; bases not matched to a gene: 6. Germline V gene lookup returns CDR1 MNHEY and CDR2 SVGAGI. The CDR3 sequence is 13 residues long. The DNA of the CDR3 is TGTGCCATCTGGGCGGGAGGGCCCTACGAGCAGTACTTC. Translating it yields CAIWAGGPYEQYF.

The gene calls are TRBV6-1 and TRBJ1-5, with D perhaps TRBD1 (6 bases). Per germline, CDR1 MNHNS and CDR2 SASEGT. CDR3 length equals 16 residues. Deletions cut 4 bases from V and 0 bases from J, with 13 bases between. The CDR3 here is CASSGTASYSNQPQHF. The CDR3 DNA reads TGTGCCAGCAGTGGGACAGCCTCTTATAGCAATCAGCCCCAGCATTTT.

CDR3 sequence: CASSFSGSETQYF. CDR3 nucleotides: TGTGCCAGCAGCTTTAGTGGGAGCGAGACCCAGTACTTC. The rearrangement uses TRBV7-8 and TRBJ2-5; TRBD2 is a possible D gene (5 bases). The CDR3 extends over 13 amino acids. In germline, CDR1 is SGHVS, CDR2 FQNEAQ. The ends were cut back, 3 bases at V and 5 bases at J, with 10 bases in the middle.

This clone has only a few counts. CDR3 in DNA: TGTGCCAGCTCACCTGCGGGGGGGACCTACAATGAGCAGTTCTTC. Amino acids: CASSPAGGTYNEQFF. The chain couples TRBV18 to TRBJ2-1; 9 positions agree with TRBD2. Germline V lookup: CDR1 KGHSH, CDR2 LQKENI. V was pared by 3 bases and J by 2 bases, with 2 bases of the junction left unmatched. The CDR3 length is 15 residues.

J is TRBJ2-5 and V is TRBV5-1, with TRBD2 as a possible D gene (6 bases). The germline V gene has CDR1 SGHRS and CDR2 YFSETQ. V shed 2 bases and J shed 1 base, with 9 bases lying between them. The CDR3 loop spans 14 amino acids. CDR3 nucleotide sequence: TGCGCCAGCAGCTTCCGGGACTTCCAAGAGACCCAGTACTTC. This sequence encodes CASSFRDFQETQYF.

V and J are TRBV29-1 and TRBJ1-5; D gene unclear. The CDR3 runs 17 residues. V was shortened by 2 bases and J by 0 bases, with 17 bases between the two germline ends. CDR1 is SQVTM and CDR2 is ANQGSEA in the germline V gene. This CDR3 is CSVEPPGARYSNQPQHF. The CDR3 DNA is TGCAGCGTTGAACCCCCTGGAGCCAGATATAGCAATCAGCCCCAGCATTTT.

The chain is built from TRBV27 and TRBJ2-1; TRBD2 aligns across 8 bases. The V gene end was trimmed by 2 bases and the J gene end by 2 bases; junction bases not matched to a gene: 8. The V gene's germline CDR1 is MNHEY and CDR2 SMNVEV (reference sequence). The CDR3 sequence is 17 residues long. The CDR3 DNA follows: TGTGCCAGCAGTTTAGCGGGAGGCCCTCTTACCTACAATGAGCAGTTCTTC. It specifies CASSLAGGPLTYNEQFF.

The CDR3 coding sequence is TGTGCCAGCAGCCCCGATACTAGCGGGGCCGATTCTAAGCAGTACTTC. Translating gives CASSPDTSGADSKQYF. The chain carries TRBV4-2 and TRBJ2-7; 10 bases match TRBD2. Trimming removed 4 bases from V and 8 bases from J; junction bases left unmatched: 14. CDR1 is LGHNA and CDR2 is YNFKEQ in the germline V gene. The CDR3 totals 16 residues.

To note about this clone: The same CDR3 can be traced to other DNA sequences in this sample. The rearrangement joins TRBV5-4 to TRBJ2-5; no clear D gene. The V end was cut by 0 bases, the J end by 1 base, with 4 bases between. CDR1 SGHNT and CDR2 YYREEE come from the germline V gene (reference sequence). The CDR3 totals 13 residues. In DNA form, the CDR3 reads TGTGCCAGCAGCTTGGGGGCCCAAGAGACCCAGTACTTC. Its protein is CASSLGAQETQYF.

The V gene is TRBV18, the J gene TRBJ2-3, with D hard to call. Germline V gene lookup returns CDR1 KGHSH and CDR2 LQKENI. V lost 0 bases and J lost 13, with 20 bases in between. There are 15 residues in the CDR3. The CDR3 nucleotides are TGTGCCAGCTCACCACCGGAGCTGAGCGCACGGTATAAGTATTTT. This codes for CASSPPELSARYKYF.

V and J are TRBV20-1 and TRBJ2-1, with 7 bases lining up with TRBD1. CDR1 and CDR2 (germline): DFQATT, SNEGSKA (reference sequence). The ends lost 7 bases at V and 10 bases at J; junction bases unmatched: 7. The length of the CDR3 is 11 residues. The CDR3 sequence: CSGGSGQEQFF. The CDR3 DNA reads as TGCAGTGGGGGATCGGGACAGGAGCAGTTCTTC.

The chain recombines TRBV18 with TRBJ1-5; the D gene is possibly TRBD1 (5 bases). The CDR3 is made up of 15 amino acids. V was shortened by 3 bases and J by 2 bases, with 11 bases between the two germline ends. Germline V gene data show CDR1 as KGHSH and CDR2 as LQKENI. The CDR3 DNA reads as TGTGCCAGCTCACCCCTCGCGGGGGGCAATCAGCCCCAGCATTTT. It yields the protein CASSPLAGGNQPQHF.

CDR3 sequence: CASNLAGGYNEQFF. The CDR3 bases are TGTGCCAGCAATCTAGCGGGGGGTTACAATGAGCAGTTCTTC. This sequence joins TRBV6-7 and TRBJ2-1; 11 nucleotides match TRBD2. TRBV6-7 is assigned to the ORF class and has an uncertain function. V was clipped by 7 bases and J by 4 bases; unmatched bases: 3. There are 14 residues in the CDR3.

V is TRBV15 and J is TRBJ2-7; 11 bases agree with TRBD1. The CDR3 has 14 amino acids. J was trimmed by 3 bases and V by 3 bases; bases with no gene match: 1. The germline V gene encodes CDR1 LNHNV and CDR2 YYDKDF (reference sequence). Here the CDR3 reads CATSRGTGGYEQYF. CDR3 sequence (DNA): TGTGCCACCAGCAGGGGGACAGGGGGCTACGAGCAGTACTTC.

CDR3 loop: CATSRGLAGKETQYF. In DNA form, the CDR3 reads TGTGCCACCAGCAGAGGATTAGCGGGGAAGGAGACCCAGTACTTC. The chain employs TRBV15 and TRBJ2-5; TRBD2 aligns across 8 bases. V dropped 1 base and J dropped 5; count of bases not matched to a gene: 6. From germline, CDR1 is LNHNV and CDR2 YYDKDF (reference sequence). The CDR3 runs 15 residues.

The rearrangement uses TRBV6-1 and TRBJ2-7; the D gene is possibly TRBD1 (6 bases). The length of the CDR3 is 13 residues. Germline loops: CDR1 MNHNS, CDR2 SASEGT. Deletions cut 0 bases from V and 5 bases from J, with 8 bases between. The CDR3 spells CASSEANRDEQYF. CDR3 nucleotides: TGTGCCAGCAGTGAAGCCAACAGGGACGAGCAGTACTTC.

The chain joins TRBV7-9 to TRBJ2-5; tentative D call: TRBD1 (6 bases). The V end lost 5 bases, the J end lost 0 bases, and 13 bases lay between the germline ends. Germline values: CDR1 SEHNR, CDR2 FQNEAQ (reference sequence). The CDR3 sequence is 15 residues long. CDR3 region: CASSAFRGYQETQYF. The CDR3 region has the DNA TGTGCCAGCAGCGCCTTCAGGGGCTACCAAGAGACCCAGTACTTC.